This T cell receptor (beta chain) was sequenced in a study of T cells after yellow fever vaccination. The length of the CDR3 is 12 residues. Germline V gene sequence: CDR1 ENHRY, CDR2 SYGVKD. TCRdb re-called the 5' RACE reads through MiXCR, storing one row per CDR3 protein. The table includes almost 600,000 distinct CDR3 sequences, roughly 13% detected once. The J gene is TRBJ2-7, the V gene TRBV10-3; D possibly matches TRBD1 or TRBD2 (5 bases each). This sequence originates from a man aged 25 to 40 who received the YFV17D yellow fever vaccine. The starting material was PBMCs, obtained on the day of the yellow fever booster vaccination. CDR3 sequence: CAIGAASYEQYF. The CDR3 nucleotides are TGTGCTATCGGGGCGGCCTCCTACGAGCAGTACTTC.